This TCR beta chain originates from a study of cytomegalovirus exposure and HLA in healthy donors. The table lists this clone with a few counts. CDR1 is LNHDA, CDR2 SQIVND, per germline (reference sequence). J was trimmed by 2 bases and V by 4 bases; bases with no gene match: 3. The CDR3 contains 14 residues. PCR employed 60 Vbeta and 13 Jbeta primers. Libraries were prepared by immunoSEQ multiplex PCR; TCRdb keeps only in-frame clonotypes and omits some of them. The table lists about 140,000 clones, 70% to 85% of them singletons. V gene TRBV19 combines with J gene TRBJ2-7; 9 bases match TRBD2. The TCR was taken from a woman between 50 and 59 years old in good health and CMV-seropositive. The specimen sequenced was PBMCs. The CDR3 spells CASSNSGGPYEQYF. The CDR3 DNA is TGTGCCAGTAGTAATAGCGGGGGACCCTACGAGCAGTACTTC.